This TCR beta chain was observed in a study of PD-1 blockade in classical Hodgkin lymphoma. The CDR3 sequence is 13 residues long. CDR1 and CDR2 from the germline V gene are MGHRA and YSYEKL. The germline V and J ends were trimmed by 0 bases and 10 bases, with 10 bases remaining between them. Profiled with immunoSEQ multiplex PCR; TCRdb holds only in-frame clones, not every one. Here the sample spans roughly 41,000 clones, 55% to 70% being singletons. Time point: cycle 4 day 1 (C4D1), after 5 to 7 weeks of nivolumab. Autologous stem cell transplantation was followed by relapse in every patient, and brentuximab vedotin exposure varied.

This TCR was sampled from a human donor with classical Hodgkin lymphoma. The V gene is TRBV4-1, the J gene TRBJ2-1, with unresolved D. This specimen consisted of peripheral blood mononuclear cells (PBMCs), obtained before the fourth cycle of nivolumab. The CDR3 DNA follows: TGCGCCAGCAGCCAAGATGGTTGGCCAGAGCAGTTCTTC. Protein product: CASSQDGWPEQFF.